The clone carrying this T cell receptor beta chain was counted only a few times. Its matching antigen is unknown. These data originate in a study of beta chain features in type 1 diabetes. Overall study results and limits: Possible PCR preference for shorter templates applied equally to patients and controls. Using cDNA template may skew counts toward highly expressing activated cells. Type 1 diabetes patients had VDJ junctions that carried fewer insertions and more deletions. Moderate but significant shortening of TCRB CDR3s was recorded in all four CD4+ subsets from Type 1 diabetes patients.

J gave up 4 bases and V 4 bases, and 12 bases lay outside the gene matches. The CDR3 length is 16 residues. Germline-derived CDR1 and CDR2 are SGHDT and YYEEEE. Of the isolated RNA, all was reverse transcribed, and so the sequenced material was expressed TCRB transcripts. The method was immunoSEQ multiplex PCR; TCRdb's version includes in-frame clones alone and lacks a portion of them. This repertoire shows nearly 250,000 clones, 13% to 15% found once; its top ten account for about 0.027%. The receptor's source is a woman in her 40s in good health. The sequencing input was naive CD4+ T cells from blood. This rearrangement joins TRBV5-6 to TRBJ1-2; 8 bases are shared with TRBD1. CDR3 protein: CASSPTAGTGGYGYTF. DNA of the CDR3: TGTGCCAGCAGCCCGACCGCCGGGACAGGCGGCTATGGCTACACCTTC.